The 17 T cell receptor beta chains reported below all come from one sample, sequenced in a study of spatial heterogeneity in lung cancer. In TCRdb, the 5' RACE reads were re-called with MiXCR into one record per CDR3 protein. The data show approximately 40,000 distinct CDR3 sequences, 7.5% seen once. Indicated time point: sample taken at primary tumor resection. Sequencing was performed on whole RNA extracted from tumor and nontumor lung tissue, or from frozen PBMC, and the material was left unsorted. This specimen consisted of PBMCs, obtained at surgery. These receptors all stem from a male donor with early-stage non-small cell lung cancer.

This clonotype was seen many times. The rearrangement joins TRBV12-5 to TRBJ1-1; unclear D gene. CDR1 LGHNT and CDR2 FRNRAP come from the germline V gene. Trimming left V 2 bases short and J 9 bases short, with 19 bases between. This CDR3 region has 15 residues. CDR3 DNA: TGTGCTAGTGGTTTGTCCCACACTGGTCCAGATAAAGCTTTCTTT. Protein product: CASGLSHTGPDKAFF. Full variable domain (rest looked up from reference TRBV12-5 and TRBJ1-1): DARVTQTPRHKVTEMGQEVTMRCQPILGHNTVFWYRQTMMQGLELLAYFRNRAPLDDSGMPKDRFSAEMPDATLATLKIQPSEPRDSAVYFCASGLSHTGPDKAFFGQGTRLTVV.

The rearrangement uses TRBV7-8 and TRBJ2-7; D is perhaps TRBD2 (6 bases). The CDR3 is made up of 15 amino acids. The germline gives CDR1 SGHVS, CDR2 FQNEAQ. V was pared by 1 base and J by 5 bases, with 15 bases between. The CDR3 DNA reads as TGTGCCAGCAGCTTAGGATTTGCGGAGGGAGACGAGCAGTACGTC. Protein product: CASSLGFAEGDEQYV.

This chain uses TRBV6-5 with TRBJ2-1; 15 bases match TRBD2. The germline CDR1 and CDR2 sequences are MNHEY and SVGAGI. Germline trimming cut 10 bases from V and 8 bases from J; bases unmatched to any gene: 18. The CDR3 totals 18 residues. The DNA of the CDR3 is TGTGCCACCGCCGGACTAGCGGGAGGGCATTTTGTTATAGATGAGCAGTTCTTC. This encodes CATAGLAGGHFVIDEQFF.

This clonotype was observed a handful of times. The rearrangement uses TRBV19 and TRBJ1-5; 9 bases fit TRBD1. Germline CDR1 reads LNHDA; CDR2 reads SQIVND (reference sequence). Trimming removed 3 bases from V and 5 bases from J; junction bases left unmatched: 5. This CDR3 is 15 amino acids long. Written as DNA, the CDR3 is TGTGCCAGTAGTATTGGGGGACAGGGCTATCAGCCCCAGCATTTT. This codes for CASSIGGQGYQPQHF. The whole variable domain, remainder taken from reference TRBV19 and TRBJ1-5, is DGGITQSPKYLFRKEGQNVTLSCEQNLNHDAMYWYRQDPGQGLRLIYYSQIVNDFQKGDIAEGYSVSREKKESFPLTVTSAQKNPTAFYLCASSIGGQGYQPQHFGDGTRLSIL.

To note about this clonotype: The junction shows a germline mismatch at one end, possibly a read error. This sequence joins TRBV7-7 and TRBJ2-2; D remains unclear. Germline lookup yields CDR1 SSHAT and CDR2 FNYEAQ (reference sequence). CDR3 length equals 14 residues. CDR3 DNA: TGTGCTAGCAGTCAAAATCCGAACACCGGGGAGCTGTTTTTT. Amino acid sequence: CASSQNPNTGELFF.

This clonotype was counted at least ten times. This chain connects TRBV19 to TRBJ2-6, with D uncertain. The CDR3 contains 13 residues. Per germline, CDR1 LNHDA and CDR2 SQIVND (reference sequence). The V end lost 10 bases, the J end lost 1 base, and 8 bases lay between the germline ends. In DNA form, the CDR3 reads TGTGCCACCACCCAATCTGGGGCCAACGTCCTGACTTTC. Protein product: CATTQSGANVLTF.

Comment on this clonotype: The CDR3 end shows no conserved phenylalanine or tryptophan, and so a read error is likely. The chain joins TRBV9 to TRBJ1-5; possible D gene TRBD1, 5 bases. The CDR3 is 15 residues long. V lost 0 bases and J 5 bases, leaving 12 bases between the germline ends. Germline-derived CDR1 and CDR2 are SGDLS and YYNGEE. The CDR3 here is CASSVVEGKDQPQHS. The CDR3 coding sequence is TGTGCCAGCAGCGTAGTGGAGGGGAAGGATCAGCCCCAGCATTCT.

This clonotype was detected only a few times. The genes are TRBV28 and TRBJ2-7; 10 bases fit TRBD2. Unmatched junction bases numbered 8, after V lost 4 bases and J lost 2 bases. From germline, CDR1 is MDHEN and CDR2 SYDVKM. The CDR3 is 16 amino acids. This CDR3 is CASSSPVLAGTYEQYV. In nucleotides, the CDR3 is TGTGCCAGCAGTTCCCCAGTACTAGCGGGGACCTACGAGCAGTACGTC.

The CDR3, as DNA: TGCGCCAGCAGCTTGGCCCCGTCCTCTGGAAACACCATATATTTT. Translating it yields CASSLAPSSGNTIYF. This sequence joins TRBV5-1 and TRBJ1-3; D remains ambiguous. Between the trimmed V and J ends, which lost 0 bases and 0 bases, there was a span of 7 bases. This CDR3 comprises 15 residues. Germline CDR1 SGHRS, CDR2 YFSETQ.

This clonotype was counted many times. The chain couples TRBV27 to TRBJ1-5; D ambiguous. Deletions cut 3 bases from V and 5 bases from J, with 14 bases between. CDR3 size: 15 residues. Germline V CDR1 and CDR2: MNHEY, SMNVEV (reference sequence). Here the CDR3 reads CASSLGKGRDQPQHF. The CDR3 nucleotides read TGTGCCAGCAGTTTGGGGAAGGGTCGGGATCAGCCCCAGCATTTT.

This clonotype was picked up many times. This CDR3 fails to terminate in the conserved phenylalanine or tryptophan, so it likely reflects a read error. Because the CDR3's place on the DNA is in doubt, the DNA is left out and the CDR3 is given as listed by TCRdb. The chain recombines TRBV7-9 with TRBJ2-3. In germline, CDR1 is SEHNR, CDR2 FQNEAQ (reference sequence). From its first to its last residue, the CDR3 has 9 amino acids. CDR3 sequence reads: CASSLASSV.

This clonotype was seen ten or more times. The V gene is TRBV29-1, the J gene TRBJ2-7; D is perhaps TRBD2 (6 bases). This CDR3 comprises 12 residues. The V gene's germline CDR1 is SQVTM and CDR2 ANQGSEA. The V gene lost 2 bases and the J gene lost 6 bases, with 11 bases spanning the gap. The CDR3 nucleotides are TGCAGCGTTGAAAGCGGGTGGGGCGAGCAGTACGTC. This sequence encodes CSVESGWGEQYV.

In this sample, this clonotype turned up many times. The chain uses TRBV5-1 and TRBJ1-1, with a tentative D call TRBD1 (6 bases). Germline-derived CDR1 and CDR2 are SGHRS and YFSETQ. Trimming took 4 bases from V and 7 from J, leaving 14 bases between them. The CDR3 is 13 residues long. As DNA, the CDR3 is TGCGCCAGCAGCCGGGAGGGGGAAGGTGAAGCTTTCTTT. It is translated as CASSREGEGEAFF. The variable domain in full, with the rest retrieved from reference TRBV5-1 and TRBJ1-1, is KAGVTQTPRYLIKTRGQQVTLSCSPISGHRSVSWYQQTPGQGLQFLFEYFSETQRNKGNFPGRFSGRQFSNSRSEMNVSTLELGDSALYLCASSREGEGEAFFGQGTRLTVV.

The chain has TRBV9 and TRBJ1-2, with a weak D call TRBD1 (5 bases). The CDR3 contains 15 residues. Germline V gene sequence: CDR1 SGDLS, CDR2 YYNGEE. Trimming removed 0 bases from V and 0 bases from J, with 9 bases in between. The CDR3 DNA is TGTGCCAGCAGCGTAGGACAGAACTCTAACTATGGCTACACCTTC. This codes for CASSVGQNSNYGYTF. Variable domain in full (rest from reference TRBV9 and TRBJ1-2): DSGVTQTPKHLITATGQRVTLRCSPRSGDLSVYWYQQSLDQGLQFLIQYYNGEERAKGNILERFSAQQFPDLHSELNLSSLELGDSALYFCASSVGQNSNYGYTFGSGTRLTVV.

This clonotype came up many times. This CDR3 is CASSSSGGTEAFF. The CDR3 coding sequence is TGTGCCAGCAGCTCCTCAGGGGGCACTGAAGCTTTCTTT. The J gene is TRBJ1-1, the V gene TRBV7-9; the match to TRBD1 covers 7 bases. The V gene's germline CDR1 is SEHNR and CDR2 FQNEAQ (reference sequence). The CDR3 consists of 13 residues. With V trimmed by 4 bases and J by 4 bases, 3 bases remained unmatched.

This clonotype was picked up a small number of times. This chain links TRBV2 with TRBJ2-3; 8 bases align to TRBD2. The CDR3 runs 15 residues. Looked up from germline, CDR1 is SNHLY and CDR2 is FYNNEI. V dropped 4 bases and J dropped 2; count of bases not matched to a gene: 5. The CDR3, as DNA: TGTGCCAGCAGTGGCCAGCGGGGGCCCACAGATACGCAGTATTTT. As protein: CASSGQRGPTDTQYF.

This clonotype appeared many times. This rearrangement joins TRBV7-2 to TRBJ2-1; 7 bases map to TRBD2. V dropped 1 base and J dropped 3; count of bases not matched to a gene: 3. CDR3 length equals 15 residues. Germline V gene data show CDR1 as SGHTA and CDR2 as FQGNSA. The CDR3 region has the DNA TGTGCCAGCAGCTTAGTTCCTAGCGGCTACAATGAGCAGTTCTTC. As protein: CASSLVPSGYNEQFF.